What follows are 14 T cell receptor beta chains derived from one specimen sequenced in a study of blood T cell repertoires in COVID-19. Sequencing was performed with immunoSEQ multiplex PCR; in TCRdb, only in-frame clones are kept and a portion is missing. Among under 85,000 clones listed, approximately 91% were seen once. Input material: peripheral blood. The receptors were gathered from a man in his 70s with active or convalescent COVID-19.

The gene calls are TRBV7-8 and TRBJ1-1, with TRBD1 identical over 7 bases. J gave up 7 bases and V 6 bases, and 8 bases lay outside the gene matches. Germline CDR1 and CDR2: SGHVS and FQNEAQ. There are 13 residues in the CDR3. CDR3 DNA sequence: TGTGCCAGCAGTTTTAGGGGGCGGATTGAAGCTTTCTTT. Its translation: CASSFRGRIEAFF.

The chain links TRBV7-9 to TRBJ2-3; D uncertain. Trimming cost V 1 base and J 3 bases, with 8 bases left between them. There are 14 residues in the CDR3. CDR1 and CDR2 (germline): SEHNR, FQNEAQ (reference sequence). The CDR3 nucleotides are TGTGCCAGCAGCTTAGTTGCAGAAACAGATACGCAGTATTTT. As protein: CASSLVAETDTQYF.

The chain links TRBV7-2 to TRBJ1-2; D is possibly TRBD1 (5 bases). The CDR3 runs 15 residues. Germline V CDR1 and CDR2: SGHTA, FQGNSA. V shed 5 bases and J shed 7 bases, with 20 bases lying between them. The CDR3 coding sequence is TGTGCCAGCAGCCCTCCCCGGGGGGGGTACTCTGGCTACACCTTC. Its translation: CASSPPRGGYSGYTF.

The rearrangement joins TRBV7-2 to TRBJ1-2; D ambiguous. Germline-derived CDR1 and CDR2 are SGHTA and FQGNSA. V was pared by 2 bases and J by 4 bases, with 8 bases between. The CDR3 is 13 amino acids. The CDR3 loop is CASSLRGSYGYTF. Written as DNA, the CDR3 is TGTGCCAGCAGCTTACGGGGTAGCTATGGCTACACCTTC.

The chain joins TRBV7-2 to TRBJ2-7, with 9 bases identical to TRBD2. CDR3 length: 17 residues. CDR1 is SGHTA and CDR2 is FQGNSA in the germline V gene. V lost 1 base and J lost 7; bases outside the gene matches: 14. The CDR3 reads CASSLEAGGPSLIEQYF. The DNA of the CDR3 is TGTGCCAGCAGCTTAGAAGCGGGGGGTCCCAGCTTGATAGAGCAGTACTTC. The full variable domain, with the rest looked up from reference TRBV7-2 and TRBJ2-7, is GAGVSQSPSNKVTEKGKDVELRCDPISGHTALYWYRQSLGQGLEFLIYFQGNSAPDKSGLPSDRFSAERTGGSVSTLTIQRTQQEDSAVYLCASSLEAGGPSLIEQYFGPGTRLTVT.

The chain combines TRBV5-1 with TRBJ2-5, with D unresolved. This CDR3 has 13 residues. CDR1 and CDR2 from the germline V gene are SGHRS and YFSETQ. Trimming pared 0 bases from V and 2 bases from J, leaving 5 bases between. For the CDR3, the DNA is TGCGCCAGCAGCTTGGTACAGCAAGAGACCCAGTACTTC. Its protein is CASSLVQQETQYF. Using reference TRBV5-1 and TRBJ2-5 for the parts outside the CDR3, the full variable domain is KAGVTQTPRYLIKTRGQQVTLSCSPISGHRSVSWYQQTPGQGLQFLFEYFSETQRNKGNFPGRFSGRQFSNSRSEMNVSTLELGDSALYLCASSLVQQETQYFGPGTRLLVL.

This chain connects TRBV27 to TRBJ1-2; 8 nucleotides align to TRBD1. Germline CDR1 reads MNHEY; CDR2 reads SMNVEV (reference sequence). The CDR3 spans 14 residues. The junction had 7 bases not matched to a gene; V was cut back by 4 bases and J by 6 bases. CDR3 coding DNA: TGTGCCAGCAGTTACACAGGGGGGTCCAATGGCTACACCTTC. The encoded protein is CASSYTGGSNGYTF.

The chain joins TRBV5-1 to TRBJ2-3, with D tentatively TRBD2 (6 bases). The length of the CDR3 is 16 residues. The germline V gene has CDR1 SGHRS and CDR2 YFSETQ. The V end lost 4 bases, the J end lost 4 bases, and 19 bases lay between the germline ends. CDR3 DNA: TGCGCCAGCAGCCCAGCATCGGGCGGCGGGGCAGATACGCAGTATTTT. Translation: CASSPASGGGADTQYF.

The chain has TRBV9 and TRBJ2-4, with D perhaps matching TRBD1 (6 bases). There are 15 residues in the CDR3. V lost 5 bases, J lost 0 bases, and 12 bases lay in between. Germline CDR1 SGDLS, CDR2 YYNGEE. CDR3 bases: TGTGCCAGCAGTGGGGGACACCCAGCCAAAAACATTCAGTACTTC. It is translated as CASSGGHPAKNIQYF. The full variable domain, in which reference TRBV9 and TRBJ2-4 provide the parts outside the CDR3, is DSGVTQTPKHLITATGQRVTLRCSPRSGDLSVYWYQQSLDQGLQFLIQYYNGEERAKGNILERFSAQQFPDLHSELNLSSLELGDSALYFCASSGGHPAKNIQYFGAGTRLSVL.

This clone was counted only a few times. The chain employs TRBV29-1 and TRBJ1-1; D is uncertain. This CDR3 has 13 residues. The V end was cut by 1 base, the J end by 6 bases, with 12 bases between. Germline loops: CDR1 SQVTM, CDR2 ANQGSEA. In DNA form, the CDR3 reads TGCAGCGTTGAAGCCTCTATTTCGGCTGAAGCTTTCTTT. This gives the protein CSVEASISAEAFF. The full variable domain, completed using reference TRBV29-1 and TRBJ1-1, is SAVISQKPSRDICQRGTSLTIQCQVDSQVTMMFWYRQQPGQSLTLIATANQGSEATYESGFVIDKFPISRPNLTFSTLTVSNMSPEDSSIYLCSVEASISAEAFFGQGTRLTVV.

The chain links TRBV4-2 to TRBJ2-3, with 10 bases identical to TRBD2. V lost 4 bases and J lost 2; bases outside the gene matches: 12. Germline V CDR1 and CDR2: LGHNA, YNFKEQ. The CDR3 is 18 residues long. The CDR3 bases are TGTGCCAGCAGCCGGGCCGGGACTAGCGAGAAAACCACAGATACGCAGTATTTT. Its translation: CASSRAGTSEKTTDTQYF.

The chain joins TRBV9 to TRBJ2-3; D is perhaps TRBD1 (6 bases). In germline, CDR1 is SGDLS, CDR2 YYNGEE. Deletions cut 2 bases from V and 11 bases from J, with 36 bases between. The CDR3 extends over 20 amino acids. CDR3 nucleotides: TGTGCCAGCAGCGTTTCCGACAGGTCCCCGCGAACTAGTTCCTCACTTGGGCAGTATTTT. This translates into CASSVSDRSPRTSSSLGQYF.

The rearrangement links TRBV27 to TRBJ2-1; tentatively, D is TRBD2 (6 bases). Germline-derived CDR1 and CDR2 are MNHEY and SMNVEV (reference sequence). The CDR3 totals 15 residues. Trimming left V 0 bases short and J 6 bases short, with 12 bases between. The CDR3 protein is CASSLSARLGNEQFF. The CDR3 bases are TGTGCCAGCAGTTTATCGGCTAGACTAGGCAATGAGCAGTTCTTC.

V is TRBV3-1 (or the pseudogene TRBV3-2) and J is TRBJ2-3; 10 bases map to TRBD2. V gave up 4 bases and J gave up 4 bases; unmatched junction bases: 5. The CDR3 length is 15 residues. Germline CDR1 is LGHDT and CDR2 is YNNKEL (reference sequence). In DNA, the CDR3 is TGTGCCAGCAGCCTTGGCCTAGCGGGGGCAGATACGCAGTATTTT. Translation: CASSLGLAGADTQYF.